The sequence of this T cell receptor beta chain was determined in a study of T cell responses to AZD1222 COVID-19 vaccine. Trimming pared 3 bases from V and 7 bases from J, leaving 10 bases between. Germline CDR1 is LGHDT and CDR2 is YNNKEL (reference sequence). This CDR3 is built from 13 residues. Second-dose recipients at about 4 or about 12 weeks were treated as one pooled group. Measured with immunoSEQ multiplex PCR; TCRdb has only the in-frame clones, and not every one. The sample has around 140,000 clones, roughly 88% seen once. This receptor was taken from an adult who received the AZD1222 COVID-19 vaccine. The chain recombines TRBV3-1 (or the pseudogene TRBV3-2) with TRBJ1-5, with D possibly TRBD1 on 6 matching bases. The specimen was peripheral blood, collected 28 days after the second AZD1222 dose. The CDR3 loop reads CASSHLDRQPQHF. Written as DNA, the CDR3 is TGTGCCAGCAGCCACCTAGACAGGCAGCCCCAGCATTTT.